Included here is one T cell receptor beta chain sequence, with context. Its specificity is not known. One end of the junction does not line up with germline, which may come from a read error. The sample comes from a study of tumor and adjacent non-tumor tissue in lung cancer. Turning to the study itself: Histology: 11 to 13 adenocarcinoma, a couple of squamous cell carcinoma, 1 small cell lung cancer. Aged about 30 to 76 years, patients included 10 men and 5 women with stage I to III disease. Each sample yielded a few million productive TCRbeta reads on average.

Notes on the study in general: Top 100 clones took a larger repertoire share in normal lung.

From germline, CDR1 is MNHEY and CDR2 SVGAGI. CDR3 length: 15 residues. No cell sorting was done before RNA was extracted from the tissue. The normal lung tissue was taken more than 3 cm from the tumor edge. A modified ARM-PCR protocol with three rounds of nested PCR amplified TCRbeta. TCRdb re-called the multiplex PCR reads through MiXCR, storing one row per CDR3 protein. The data show about 100,000 distinct CDR3 sequences, with more than 55% seen just once and approximately 18% held by the top ten. The specimen was distant non-tumor lung tissue. V gene TRBV6-5 combines with J gene TRBJ2-1; 9 nucleotides line up with TRBD2. This clonotype was sampled from a man between 25 and 39 years old with non-small cell lung cancer. The CDR3 reads CATSRAGGSYNEQLF. Written as DNA, the CDR3 is TGTGCCACCAGCCGAGCGGGGGGATCCTACAATGAGCAGCTCTTC.